This T cell receptor (beta chain) is drawn from a study of PD-L1 blockade in urothelial cancer. Across the study: Between 0 and 3 prior chemotherapy regimens had been given to patients. At 6 weeks and at 3 weeks (second dose) after treatment start, blood was analyzed. Blood samples had a median of approximately 150,000 T cells, tens of thousands of unique TCRs, and clonality 0.08 to 0.09.

The V and J ends lost 5 bases and 8 bases, in that order; junction bases with no gene match: 8. This CDR3 is 16 amino acids long. CDR1 is SGHNT, CDR2 YENEEA, per germline. As for time point: pretreatment peripheral blood. This clone was observed at least ten times. Every PCR got spiked synthetic TCR analog templates. This table comes from immunoSEQ multiplex PCR, and its TCRdb copy is limited to in-frame clones, with some not included. The sample lists more than 55,000 clones; 80% to 90% were seen once. This receptor was obtained from a man aged 65 to 79 with urothelial cancer. This sample comprised PBMCs, obtained around atezolizumab (anti-PD-L1) treatment. The chain has TRBV11-3 and TRBJ2-2; 13 positions agree with TRBD2. CDR3 protein: CASSDRLAGGRGELFF. The CDR3 nucleotides read TGTGCCAGCAGCGACAGACTAGCGGGAGGTCGAGGGGAGCTGTTTTTT.